This TCR beta chain was identified during a study of cytomegalovirus exposure and HLA in healthy donors (dated by TCRdb to 2015 to 2018). Regarding the study in general: An earlier analysis of roughly 610 of the donors reported over 250 Gb of sequence data and 95 million to 130 million unique TCR beta sequences obtained from approximately 180 million T cells. The study aimed to test whether cataloging public T cell receptors could reveal signatures of past pathogen exposure. Every repertoire in the discovery cohort had been generated on one and the same sequencing platform. Both class I and class II loci were covered by HLA typing, at four-digit resolution. High-throughput TCR immunosequencing, statistical association of individual TCRs with disease status, and machine learning were combined to predict cytomegalovirus infection status. About 5 DR-DQ haplotypes were handled as single units for association and clustering, since linkage in the cohort was strong. An earlier analysis of more than 450 of the donors used high-throughput TCR beta sequencing to judge whether each TCR beta V gene segment behaved as functional or pseudogenic. Rather than drawing on any new phenotypic data, the later analysis identified candidate immune exposures from TCR beta sequences and the way those sequences occurred across donors. A later genetic analysis used genome-wide SNP genotypes for about 65% of the 666 donors, treating that subset as a discovery cohort. An early release covering some 640 HLA-typed donors comprised roughly 300 gigabases of sequencing data and around 86 million unique TCR sequences. Donor age, sex, ethnicity and CMV serostatus were compiled alongside the repertoire data. Across 398 genotyped donors of the cohort, an average of roughly 250,000 unique TCR beta nucleotide sequences per donor were sequenced, and 15% to 20% of those sequences were non-productive. The study profiled the T cell repertoires of hundreds of subjects by immunosequencing and related them to cytomegalovirus serostatus. The number of donors typed differed by locus, with roughly 629-640 for A, B, C, DRB1 and DQB1, 522 for DQA1, 606 for DPA1, and under 490 for DPB1. Of the roughly 400 genotyped donors, around 81% fell in the genetic ancestry cluster associated with self-reported Caucasian donors. In a later analysis, previously published TCR beta repertoires from 550 to 750 donors were re-analyzed and high-resolution HLA genotyping was added so that TCR occurrence patterns could be studied. Along with the roughly 670-subject first cohort, a separate validation cohort of over 90 different subjects was used. Overall study results and their limits: Because the 87-base-pair reads could not distinguish some IMGT-functional V segments, including TRBV6-2 and TRBV6-3, those segments were excluded. Most CMV-associated TCR beta chains appeared to be HLA-restricted in a later analysis, and the HLA associations seemed to be driven largely by CMV exposure. V-gene and J-gene trimming of TCR beta chains was associated with a missense DCLRE1C variant in a later genetic analysis, and the association was replicated in an independent cohort. Most TCR sequences were observed very rarely across donors, whereas some public TCRs were present in many individuals. The study gave a list of 150 to 200 TCR beta chains associated with cytomegalovirus. An earlier analysis of some 560 of the donors showed that most TCR beta V segments appeared in productive rearrangements either about 87% or about 30% of the time, which broadly matched IMGT annotations. Around 16 rarely observed V segments, including chromosome 9 orphons, were excluded from the earlier analysis of about 500 of the donors because counts were too low. Immune exposure information for the cohort was limited to CMV serostatus. Linkage disequilibrium might explain the correlated functional status among segregating V segments, but an unknown experimental factor could not be ruled out. According to a later analysis, parvovirus B19, influenza, CMV and Epstein-Barr virus appeared linked to several top co-occurrence clusters. Compared with equally common non-associated chains, HLA-associated TCR beta chains in a later analysis were more clonally expanded and had lower generation probabilities. A further reported finding was that TCR beta sequences accurately predicted the HLA-A and HLA-B alleles for most subjects in the first cohort. This cohort had only TCR beta chains sequenced, and the lack of alpha or paired-chain data limited which features could be detected. In a later analysis, TCR association rates were found to vary across HLA loci, with the most associated TCRs seen for DRB1 alleles and the fewest for HLA-C alleles. According to the authors, the approach could potentially be generalized to other disease states and immunological phenotypes. Sequencing depth was assumed to be roughly uniform across donors in the presence/absence analyses, though that assumption may not hold. A few of the identified cytomegalovirus-associated TCR beta chains were confirmed in vitro to be specific for cytomegalovirus antigens. HLA typing was unavailable for some donors at each locus, so association tests used only the typed subset. According to a later genetic analysis, donors in an Asian-associated ancestry cluster had fewer N-insertions in productive TCRs than the roughly 670-donor mean. A later analysis associated 15,000 or so TCR beta sequences with specific HLA alleles at a false discovery rate of 0.05. Assigning TCR associations to individual alleles was difficult when HLA alleles, especially DR and DQ, strongly co-occurred. A cluster of highly shared sequence variants was judged likely to represent a technical artifact of the sequencing pipeline. In both the original and validation cohorts, the classifier was reported to diagnose cytomegalovirus status with high specificity and sensitivity.

The library was made by the immunoSEQ multiplex PCR assay. For the multiplex PCR, a mixture combining 60 forward primers for TCR Vbeta segments and 13 reverse primers for TCR Jbeta segments was used. The CDR3 region of rearranged TCR beta genes was amplified from genomic DNA by a multiplex PCR assay. The Illumina HiSeq System was used to sequence the amplified TCR beta libraries as 87-base-pair reads. From the authors' description of their analysis: A later analysis tallied approximately 87 million unique TCR beta chains across the 666 repertoires, and some 12 million of those chains were shared by two or more donors. A nearest-neighbor algorithm error-corrected the raw reads and collapsed the reads into unique sequences, merging closely related sequences to remove PCR and sequencing errors. Alignment of CDR3 sequences to IMGT reference sequences was used to assign V, D and J gene segments. For a sequence to be retained, a match of at least six nucleotides to both a V gene segment and a J gene segment was required. Rearrangements were classified as productive when the CDR3 lacked stop codons and remained in frame with V and J, and all other rearrangements were classified as non-productive. Following IMGT convention, CDR3 was defined as the stretch from the second conserved V-encoded cysteine to the conserved J-encoded phenylalanine. In an earlier analysis of roughly 610 of the donors, sequences lacking an unambiguous match to a single V gene segment were excluded. In an earlier analysis of 450 to 750 of the donors, a V segment was called functional when productive rearrangements were above 56.7%, and segregating when the standard deviation between donors exceeded 5%. A statistical classification framework was built for diagnosing cytomegalovirus status from the catalog of TCR beta chain sequences. In a later analysis, V and J genes were assigned by comparing TCR nucleotide sequences against IMGT/GENE-DB human TR gene sequences. Using the TCRdist pipeline, a later analysis assigned CDR3 sequences along with most-parsimonious VDJ recombination scenarios. In a later analysis, each TCR beta chain was defined by its CDR3 amino acid sequence together with its V-gene family, and reads lacking a unique V-gene family were excluded. As a way to deal with suspected cross-contamination and a sequencing artifact, a later analysis dropped 450 to 600 nucleotide sequences that were highly shared and had low generation probability. In a later analysis, a clonal expansion index was calculated for each public chain from normalized within-repertoire ranks of inferred template counts. In a later analysis, generation probabilities were computed using a VDJ recombination model fitted to out-of-frame rearrangements, and the results were checked against IGoR. Hypergeometric tests were used in a later analysis to score TCR-TCR, TCR-HLA and TCR-CMV co-occurrence, with a repertoire-size bias correction applied to the TCR pairs. A later analysis estimated false discovery rates by permuting HLA or CMV assignments 20 times. In a later analysis, co-occurring TCRs were grouped with DBSCAN, and TCRdist sequence similarity was added when clustering was performed within HLA-allele-positive subsets. Repertoires with fewer than 30,000 or more than 120,000 public chains were left out of co-occurrence clustering, as were about 5 repertoires with anomalous nucleotide sharing. This immuneACCESS table, as held by TCRdb, lists in-frame sequences with V and J called but not all clones. Of the missing ones, under half trace to an unresolved V gene in checked studies; the others have no known cause. V and J calls and clone size are copied from that table; D and trimming were computed from the DNA. Recorded for this sample are some 98,000 clones; about four fifths of them occurred a single time. Together, the top ten hold 10% of the sample.

On this clone: Its antigen remains undetermined. Within one base of it there is no much larger clone, and no base qualities were kept.

Relative to germline, V is 3 bases shorter and J is 7 bases shorter, with 21 bases between their ends. Based on the germline V gene, the CDR1 and CDR2 sequences are ENHRY and SYGVKD. Counted from cysteine to phenylalanine, this CDR3 has 16 amino acids. Only the CDR3 DNA is retained, 48 bases long and in frame from the first base. The cohort consisted of 650 to 850 healthy bone marrow donors. All cohort members were sampled while nominally healthy, although unrecorded immune exposures were likely present. Of the roughly 720 cohort members, almost 300 had positive CMV serostatus and approximately 360 had negative CMV serostatus, and CMV serostatus was not recorded for the donor. A peripheral blood sample was collected from each donor, and TCR beta sequencing was performed on peripheral blood mononuclear cells. The Qiagen DNeasy Blood Extraction Kit was used to extract genomic DNA from the blood cell samples.

The receptor was isolated from a human donor in good health. The V and J genes are TRBV10-3 and TRBJ1-1, with TRBD1 tentatively as D gene (6 bases match). The sample comprised PBMCs. This receptor has the CDR3 CAISDSVTGLNGEAFF. At the DNA level, the sequence is TGTGCCATCAGTGATTCGGTTACAGGGCTTAATGGTGAAGCTTTCTTT.